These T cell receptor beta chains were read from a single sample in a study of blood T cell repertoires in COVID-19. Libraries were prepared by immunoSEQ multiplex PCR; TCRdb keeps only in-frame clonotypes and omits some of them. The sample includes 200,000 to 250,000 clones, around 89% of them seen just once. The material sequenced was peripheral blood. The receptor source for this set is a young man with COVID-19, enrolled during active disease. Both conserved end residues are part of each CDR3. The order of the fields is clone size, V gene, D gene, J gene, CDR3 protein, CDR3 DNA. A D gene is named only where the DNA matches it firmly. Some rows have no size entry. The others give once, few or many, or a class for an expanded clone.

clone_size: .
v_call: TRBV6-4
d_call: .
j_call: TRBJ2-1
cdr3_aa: CASSQIGQIDEQFF
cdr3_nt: TGTGCCAGCAGCCAAATCGGACAGATCGATGAGCAGTTCTTC

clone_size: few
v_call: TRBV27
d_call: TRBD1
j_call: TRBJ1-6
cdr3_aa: CASSPIGTGVSPLHF
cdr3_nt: TGTGCCAGCAGTCCGATCGGGACAGGGGTGTCACCCCTCCACTTT

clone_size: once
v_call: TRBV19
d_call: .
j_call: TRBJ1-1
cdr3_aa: CASSIDLYRANTEAFF
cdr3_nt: TGTGCCAGTAGTATAGATCTATACAGGGCGAACACTGAAGCTTTCTTT

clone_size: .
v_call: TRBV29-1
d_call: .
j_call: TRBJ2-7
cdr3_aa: CSVEGGGYEQYF
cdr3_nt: TGCAGCGTTGAAGGAGGAGGGTACGAGCAGTACTTC

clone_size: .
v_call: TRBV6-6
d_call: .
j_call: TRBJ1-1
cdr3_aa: CASSPGYTNTEAFF
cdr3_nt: TGTGCCAGCAGTCCGGGGTATACGAACACTGAAGCTTTCTTT

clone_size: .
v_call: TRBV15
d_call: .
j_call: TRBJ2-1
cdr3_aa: CATSREDTIYNEQFF
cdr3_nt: TGTGCCACCAGCAGAGAGGACACTATCTACAATGAGCAGTTCTTC

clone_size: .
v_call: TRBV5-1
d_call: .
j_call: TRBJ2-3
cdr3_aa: CASSKGQPADTQYF
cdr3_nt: TGCGCCAGCAGCAAAGGACAGCCAGCGGATACGCAGTATTTT

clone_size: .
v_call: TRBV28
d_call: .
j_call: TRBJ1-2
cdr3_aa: CASSSGFNYGYTF
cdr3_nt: TGTGCCAGCAGTTCGGGATTTAACTATGGCTACACCTTC

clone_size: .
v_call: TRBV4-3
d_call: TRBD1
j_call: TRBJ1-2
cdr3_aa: CASSQDPGQGRYGYTF
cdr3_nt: TGCGCCAGCAGCCAAGACCCGGGACAGGGGAGGTATGGCTACACCTTC

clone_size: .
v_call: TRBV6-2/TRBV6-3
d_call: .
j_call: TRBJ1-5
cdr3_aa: CASSSGAGWRNQPQHF
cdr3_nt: TGTGCCAGCAGTTCAGGAGCAGGGTGGCGCAATCAGCCCCAGCATTTT

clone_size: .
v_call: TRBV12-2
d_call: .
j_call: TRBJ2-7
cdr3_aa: CASRRNPSGQFLYEQYF
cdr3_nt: TGTGCAAGTCGTCGTAACCCCTCGGGACAGTTCCTCTACGAGCAGTACTTC

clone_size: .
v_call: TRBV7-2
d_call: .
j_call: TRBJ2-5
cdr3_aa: CASSQRRGGQETQYF
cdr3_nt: TGTGCCAGCAGCCAGCGTAGAGGGGGACAAGAGACCCAGTACTTC

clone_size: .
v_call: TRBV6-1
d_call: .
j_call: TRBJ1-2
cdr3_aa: CASSEGRVYGYTF
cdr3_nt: TGTGCCAGCAGTGAAGGCAGGGTCTATGGCTACACCTTC

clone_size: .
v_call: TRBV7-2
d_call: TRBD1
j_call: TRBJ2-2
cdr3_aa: CASSRRTGTGELFF
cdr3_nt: TGTGCCAGCAGCAGACGGACAGGCACCGGGGAGCTGTTTTTT

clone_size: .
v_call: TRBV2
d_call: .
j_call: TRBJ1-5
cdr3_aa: CASVGAGLSNQPQHF
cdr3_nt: TGTGCCAGTGTAGGGGCAGGGCTAAGCAATCAGCCCCAGCATTTT

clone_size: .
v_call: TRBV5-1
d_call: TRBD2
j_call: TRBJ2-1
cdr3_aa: CASSVIAGVSYNEQFF
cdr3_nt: TGCGCCAGCAGCGTCATAGCGGGGGTCTCCTACAATGAGCAGTTCTTC

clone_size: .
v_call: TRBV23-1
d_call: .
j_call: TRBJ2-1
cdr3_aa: CASSRRIPGQVLNEQFF
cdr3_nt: TGCGCCAGCAGTAGGAGGATTCCGGGACAAGTGTTAAATGAGCAGTTCTTC

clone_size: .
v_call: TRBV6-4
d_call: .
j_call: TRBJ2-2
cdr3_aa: CASSGRDTGELFF
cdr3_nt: TGTGCCAGCAGTGGCAGGGACACCGGGGAGCTGTTTTTT

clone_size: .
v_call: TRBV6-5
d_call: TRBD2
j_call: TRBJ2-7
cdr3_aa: CASKGTSYEQYF
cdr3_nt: TGTGCCAGTAAAGGGACTAGCTACGAGCAGTACTTC

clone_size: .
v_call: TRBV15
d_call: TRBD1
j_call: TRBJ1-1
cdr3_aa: CATSFTGGNTEAFF
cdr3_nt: TGTGCCACCAGCTTTACAGGGGGCAACACTGAAGCTTTCTTT

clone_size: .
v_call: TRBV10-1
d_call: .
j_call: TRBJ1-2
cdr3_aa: CASSESNGNNYGYTF
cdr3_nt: TGCGCCAGCAGTGAGTCGAACGGGAACAACTATGGCTACACCTTC

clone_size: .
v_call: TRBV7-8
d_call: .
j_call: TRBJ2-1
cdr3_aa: CASSLESPEASPNEQFF
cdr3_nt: TGTGCCAGCAGCTTAGAAAGCCCTGAGGCTAGCCCTAATGAGCAGTTCTTC

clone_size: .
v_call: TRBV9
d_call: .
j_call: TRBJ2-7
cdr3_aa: CASSVDYRNSYEQYF
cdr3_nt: TGTGCCAGCAGCGTAGACTATAGGAACTCCTACGAGCAGTACTTC

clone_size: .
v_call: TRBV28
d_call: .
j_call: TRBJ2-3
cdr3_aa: CASSLYSHRSPDTQYF
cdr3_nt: TGTGCCAGCAGTTTATACAGTCACAGGAGCCCGGATACGCAGTATTTT

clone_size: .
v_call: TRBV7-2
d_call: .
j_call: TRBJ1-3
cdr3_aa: CASSLGLLRGNTIYF
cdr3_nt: TGTGCCAGCAGCTTAGGGTTACTCCGGGGAAACACCATATATTTT

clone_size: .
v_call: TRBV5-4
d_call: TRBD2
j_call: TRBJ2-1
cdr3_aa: CASSALSGRAGNEQFF
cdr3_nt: TGTGCCAGCAGCGCCCTCAGCGGGAGGGCTGGGAATGAGCAGTTCTTC

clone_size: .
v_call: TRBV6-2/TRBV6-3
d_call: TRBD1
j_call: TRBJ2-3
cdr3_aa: CASSSLPGQETDTQYF
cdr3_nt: TGTGCCAGCAGTTCTTTACCGGGACAGGAGACAGATACGCAGTATTTT

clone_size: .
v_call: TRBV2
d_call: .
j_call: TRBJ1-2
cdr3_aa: CASSETVNYGYTF
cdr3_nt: TGTGCCAGCAGTGAAACGGTGAACTATGGCTACACCTTC

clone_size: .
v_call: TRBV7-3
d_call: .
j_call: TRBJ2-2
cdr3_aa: CASSLTPSGIGTGELFF
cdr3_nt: TGTGCCAGCAGCTTAACGCCGTCGGGGATCGGCACCGGGGAGCTGTTTTTT

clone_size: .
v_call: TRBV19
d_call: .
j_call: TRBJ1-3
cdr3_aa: CASSIRRGPRTVSGNTIYF
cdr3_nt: TGTGCCAGTAGTATTCGACGAGGACCGAGGACAGTCTCTGGAAACACCATATATTTT

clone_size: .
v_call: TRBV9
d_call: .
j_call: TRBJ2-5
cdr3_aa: CASSPGAQETQYF
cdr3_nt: TGTGCCAGCAGCCCTGGGGCCCAAGAGACCCAGTACTTC

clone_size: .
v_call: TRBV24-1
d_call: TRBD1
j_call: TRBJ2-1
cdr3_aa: CATSDLHPGQGGNEQFF
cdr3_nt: TGTGCCACCAGTGATCTTCATCCGGGACAGGGGGGGAATGAGCAGTTCTTC

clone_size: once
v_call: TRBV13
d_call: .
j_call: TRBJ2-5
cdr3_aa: CASSPDSYSEETQYF
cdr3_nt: TGTGCCAGCAGCCCAGACTCCTACTCCGAAGAGACCCAGTACTTC

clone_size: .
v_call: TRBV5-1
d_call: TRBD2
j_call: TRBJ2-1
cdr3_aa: CASSLGAGGLNEQFF
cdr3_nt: TGCGCCAGCAGCTTGGGAGCGGGAGGGCTCAATGAGCAGTTCTTC

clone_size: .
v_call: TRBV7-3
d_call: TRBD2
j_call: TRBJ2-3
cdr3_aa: CASSFSGGAGDTQYF
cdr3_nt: TGTGCCAGCAGCTTTAGCGGGGGGGCTGGAGATACGCAGTATTTT

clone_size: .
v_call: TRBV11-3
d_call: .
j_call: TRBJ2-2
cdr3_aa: CASSLGGTLTGELFF
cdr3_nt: TGTGCCAGCAGTTTAGGGGGGACTCTCACCGGGGAGCTGTTTTTT

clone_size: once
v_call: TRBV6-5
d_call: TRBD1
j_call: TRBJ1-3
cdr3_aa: CASSYFGTGGNTIYF
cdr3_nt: TGTGCCAGCAGTTACTTTGGGACAGGAGGAAACACCATATATTTT

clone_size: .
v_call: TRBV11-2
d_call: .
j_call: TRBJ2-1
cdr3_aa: CASSFGDNEQFF
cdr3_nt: TGTGCCAGCAGCTTCGGAGACAATGAGCAGTTCTTC

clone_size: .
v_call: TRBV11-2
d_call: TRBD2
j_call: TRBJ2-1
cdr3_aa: CASSGGLAVNEQFF
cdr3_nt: TGTGCCAGCAGCGGGGGACTAGCGGTAAATGAGCAGTTCTTC

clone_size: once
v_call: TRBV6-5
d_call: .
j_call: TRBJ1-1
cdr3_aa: CASSGQTEGQSEAFF
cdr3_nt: TGTGCCAGCAGCGGACAGACAGAAGGACAATCTGAAGCTTTCTTT

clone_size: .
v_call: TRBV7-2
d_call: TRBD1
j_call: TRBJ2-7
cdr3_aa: CASSLGGTGQTYEQYF
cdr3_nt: TGTGCCAGCAGCTTAGGGGGGACAGGCCAAACCTACGAGCAGTACTTC